This T cell receptor beta chain is from a study of neoadjuvant anti-PD-1 for oral cavity cancer. In the study overall: Nivolumab at 3 mg/kg was mostly given biweekly, three to four doses, pre-surgery. Around day 43, patients without progression received a fourth nivolumab dose before surgery.

General study points: After neoadjuvant nivolumab, PBMC T cell clonality was significantly higher in non-responders than responders.

The CDR3 is 12 amino acids. The germline V gene encodes CDR1 SGHNT and CDR2 YYREEE (reference sequence). V lost 3 bases and J 1 base, leaving 4 bases between the germline ends. As to this clone: Its antigen remains unknown.

Time point defined: after neoadjuvant nivolumab, at surgical resection. These newly diagnosed stage II-IVA oral cavity squamous cell carcinoma patients had no prior systemic or radiation treatment. Assay: immunoSEQ multiplex PCR; the TCRdb copy retains only in-frame clones and omits some. The table has thousands of clones, approximately 70% seen once. The chain is built from TRBV5-4 and TRBJ1-1; D is ambiguous. This TCR came from a person aged 40 to 85 with oral cavity squamous cell carcinoma. This sample comprised PBMCs, obtained after nivolumab (anti-PD-1) treatment. The CDR3 coding sequence is TGTGCCAGCAGCTCGGGGAACACTGAAGCTTTCTTT. Protein sequence: CASSSGNTEAFF.